Reported below is one T cell receptor beta chain. What it binds is unknown. This entry comes from a study of cytomegalovirus exposure and HLA in healthy donors. Study-level points and caveats: In vitro work confirmed that a few CMV-associated chains recognize CMV antigens. Apart from CMV serostatus, no immune exposure information was available.

V was clipped by 2 bases and J by 8 bases, with 15 bases between them. Germline CDR1 is KGHSH and CDR2 is LQKENI. The CDR3 extends over 14 amino acids. PCR employed 60 Vbeta and 13 Jbeta primers. In the original workflow: In a later analysis, the count reached about 82 million unique TCR beta chains, with 8.5 million to 14 million shared. Produced via immunoSEQ multiplex PCR; TCRdb's table is partial and in-frame only. That table gives V, J and clone size, and the DNA gave D and trimming. Seen here are roughly 110,000 clones, under 80% observed once, and the top ten hold approximately 3.6%. The receptor's source is a man aged 55 to 70 in good health and CMV-seronegative. Sequenced sample: PBMCs. The chain has TRBV18 and TRBJ1-2; tentative D call: TRBD1 (6 bases). CDR3 sequence (DNA): TGTGCCAGCTCACCAGCCCCAGGGGAGTCCGGCTACACCTTC. As protein: CASSPAPGESGYTF.